The next 14 T cell receptor beta chains were all read from a single sample in a study of CD4 T cells in relation to SARS-CoV-2 and coronaviruses. Unexposed donor CD4+ T cells date from about 2011-2018, before the COVID-19 pandemic. This table comes from immunoSEQ multiplex PCR, and its TCRdb copy is limited to in-frame clones, with some not included. The repertoire includes just under 65,000 clones, approximately 94% of them detected once, and roughly 0.14% sits in the top ten. Sequencing input: naive CD4+ T cells from PBMCs. As for subset: naive CD4+ T cells isolated by negative enrichment. The receptors were gathered from a human donor in good health.

This chain connects TRBV30 to TRBJ2-7; tentatively, D is TRBD1 (5 bases). Trimming stripped 5 bases from V and 2 bases from J, with 16 bases between. The CDR3 has 14 amino acids. In germline, CDR1 is GTSNPN, CDR2 SVGIG (reference sequence). Here the CDR3 reads CAWAGQTAPYEQYF. CDR3 nucleotides: TGTGCCTGGGCCGGACAAACGGCCCCCTACGAGCAGTACTTC.

The chain has TRBV6-1 and TRBJ2-3, with 14 bases lining up with TRBD2. The CDR3 contains 23 residues. Trimming took 2 bases from V and 1 from J; bases not matched to a gene: 20. CDR1 is MNHNS and CDR2 is SASEGT in the germline V gene. The CDR3 DNA follows: TGTGCCAGCAGTGAAAGACTAGCGGGAGGGCCAAGAGAGAGTAGGAGCCGCACAGATACGCAGTATTTT. Translation gives CASSERLAGGPRESRSRTDTQYF.

This clone was detected only a few times. V is TRBV19 and J is TRBJ1-6; 7 bases agree with TRBD1. The CDR3 extends over 14 amino acids. Trimming at V came to 3 bases and at J to 6 bases, leaving 2 bases not matched to a gene. Germline CDR1 reads LNHDA; CDR2 reads SQIVND (reference sequence). The CDR3: CASSMGQLNSPLHF. The CDR3 DNA reads TGTGCCAGTAGTATGGGACAGCTTAATTCACCCCTCCACTTT.

The V gene is TRBV27, the J gene TRBJ2-2; TRBD1 matches at 8 bases. This CDR3 spans 16 amino acids. Looked up from germline, CDR1 is MNHEY and CDR2 is SMNVEV (reference sequence). Losses at the gene ends were 4 bases for V and 4 bases for J; bases not matched to a gene: 8. The CDR3 sequence is CASSSPRGRVTGELFF. The CDR3 region has the DNA TGTGCCAGCAGTTCCCCCAGGGGGCGGGTCACCGGGGAGCTGTTTTTT.

This clone showed up just once. The chain carries TRBV7-2 and TRBJ2-1; D unresolved. This CDR3 contains 14 residues. Trimming stripped 1 base from V and 6 bases from J, with 10 bases between. Germline values: CDR1 SGHTA, CDR2 FQGNSA. Written as DNA, the CDR3 is TGTGCCAGCAGCTTAGTACGTTTAGCCAATGAGCAGTTCTTC. Amino acids: CASSLVRLANEQFF.

V and J are TRBV9 and TRBJ1-6, with D unclear. The CDR3 runs to 13 residues. The ends were cut back, 0 bases at V and 10 bases at J, with 8 bases in the middle. In germline, CDR1 is SGDLS, CDR2 YYNGEE. The CDR3 coding sequence is TGTGCCAGCAGCGTAGCAGGCCAATCACCCCTCCACTTT. Translated: CASSVAGQSPLHF.

The genes are TRBV21-1 and TRBJ1-4; TRBD1, the D gene given by the table, was not confirmed from the DNA. TRBV21-1 is noted as a pseudogene. The CDR3 loop spans 19 amino acids. The DNA of the CDR3 is TGTGCCAGCAGCCTCAAAAGGGCCCAGGGAATAACAACTAATGAAAAACTGTTTTTT. Its protein is CASSLKRAQGITTNEKLFF.

This sequence joins TRBV5-4 and TRBJ2-1; 12 bases align to TRBD2. V shed 5 bases and J 5 bases; nucleotides not matched to a gene: 17. Germline CDR1 reads SGHNT; CDR2 reads YYREEE (reference sequence). The length of the CDR3 is 19 residues. Here the CDR3 DNA reads TGTGCCAGCAGGGCCCGCCCCCTAGCGGGAGGGAAGGGGAACAATGAGCAGTTCTTC. Protein sequence: CASRARPLAGGKGNNEQFF. The full variable domain, its missing parts supplied by reference TRBV5-4 and TRBJ2-1, is ETGVTQSPTHLIKTRGQQVTLRCSSQSGHNTVSWYQQALGQGPQFIFQYYREEENGRGNFPPRFSGLQFPNYSSELNVNALELDDSALYLCASRARPLAGGKGNNEQFFGPGTRLTVL.

The genes are TRBV7-2 and TRBJ2-3, with 11 bases aligning to TRBD2. The CDR3 is made up of 17 amino acids. V was pared by 3 bases and J by 4 bases, with 9 bases of the junction left unmatched. CDR1 and CDR2 (germline): SGHTA, FQGNSA. The CDR3 nucleotides read TGTGCCAGCAGCTTCGGACGGACTAGCGGGCCCTCAGATACGCAGTATTTT. Translation: CASSFGRTSGPSDTQYF. Variable domain in full (rest from reference TRBV7-2 and TRBJ2-3): GAGVSQSPSNKVTEKGKDVELRCDPISGHTALYWYRQSLGQGLEFLIYFQGNSAPDKSGLPSDRFSAERTGGSVSTLTIQRTQQEDSAVYLCASSFGRTSGPSDTQYFGPGTRLTVL.

This clone showed up just once. This chain links TRBV11-2 with TRBJ2-7; D gene unclear. The CDR3 contains 13 residues. Germline values: CDR1 SGHAT, CDR2 FQNNGV. V was cut by 2 bases and J by 1 base, with 6 bases left in between. CDR3 nucleotide sequence: TGTGCCAGCAGCTTAAAATGGTCCTACGAGCAGTACTTC. This encodes CASSLKWSYEQYF. Filled out from reference TRBV11-2 and TRBJ2-7, the complete variable domain reads EAGVAQSPRYKIIEKRQSVAFWCNPISGHATLYWYQQILGQGPKLLIQFQNNGVVDDSQLPKDRFSAERLKGVDSTLKIQPAKLEDSAVYLCASSLKWSYEQYFGPGTRLTVT.

This chain connects TRBV5-5 to TRBJ2-7; possibly TRBD2 for D (6 bases). V lost 4 bases and J 4 bases, leaving 12 bases between the germline ends. This CDR3 region has 13 residues. Germline V CDR1 and CDR2: SGHKS, YYEKEE (reference sequence). CDR3 sequence: CASSQRESYEQYF. The CDR3 DNA is TGTGCCAGCAGCCAACGGGAGTCTTACGAGCAGTACTTC.

This clone was observed a few times. This chain connects TRBV5-8 to TRBJ2-7; no clear D gene. The CDR3 runs to 12 residues. Germline assignment: CDR1 SGHTS and CDR2 YDEGEE. Trimming took 2 bases from V and 6 from J, leaving 9 bases between them. The CDR3 loop reads CASSLSPREQYF. CDR3 DNA: TGTGCCAGCAGCTTATCTCCCCGCGAGCAGTACTTC.

The chain recombines TRBV4-1 with TRBJ2-2, with a possible D match to TRBD2 (6 bases). This CDR3 region has 18 residues. The germline V and J ends were trimmed by 0 bases and 2 bases, with 16 bases remaining between them. Germline CDR1 is MGHRA and CDR2 is YSYEKL. The DNA for the CDR3 is TGCGCCAGCAGCCAAGATGCATCTGGCGGGGACAACACCGGGGAGCTGTTTTTT. Residues: CASSQDASGGDNTGELFF.

The chain has TRBV19 and TRBJ2-7; 9 bases fit TRBD2. The CDR3 length is 15 residues. V lost 10 bases to trimming and J lost 5 bases; unmatched junction nucleotides: 15. Germline CDR1 is LNHDA and CDR2 is SQIVND (reference sequence). The DNA for the CDR3 is TGTGCCACCGCCCCGGTTAGCGGGAGCCTGAACGAGCAGTACTTC. As protein: CATAPVSGSLNEQYF. Variable domain in full (rest from reference TRBV19 and TRBJ2-7): DGGITQSPKYLFRKEGQNVTLSCEQNLNHDAMYWYRQDPGQGLRLIYYSQIVNDFQKGDIAEGYSVSREKKESFPLTVTSAQKNPTAFYLCATAPVSGSLNEQYFGPGTRLTVT.